This record looks at one T cell receptor beta chain sequence and its context. Germline V gene data show CDR1 as LNHNV and CDR2 as YYDKDF (reference sequence). V lost 0 bases, J lost 2 bases, and 5 bases stayed unmatched. CDR3 length: 16 amino acids. These data come from a study of cytomegalovirus exposure and HLA in healthy donors. The PCR used 60 Vbeta and 13 Jbeta primers. Profiling relied on immunoSEQ multiplex PCR, and the TCRdb table lists in-frame clones only, not all of them. The data contain 100,000 or so clones, 70% to 80% of them singletons. This chain connects TRBV15 to TRBJ2-3; 7 nucleotides line up with TRBD1. The material sequenced was PBMCs. The TCR comes from a female donor in good health and CMV-seropositive. CDR3 amino acids: CATSREMGTVTDTQYF. The CDR3 DNA is TGTGCCACCAGCAGAGAGATGGGGACAGTCACAGATACGCAGTATTTT.